This T cell receptor (beta chain) derives from a study of T cells after yellow fever vaccination. About the research overall: SMART-Seq v4 Ultra Low Input prepared libraries from low-cell fractions. Points from the study as a whole: Weaker overall was a secondary response that nonetheless peaked faster, on day 5 versus 15.

By 5'RACE template switching, TCR cDNA was produced, with a universal primer site and UMIs added in the process. A single record per CDR3 protein comes from TCRdb applying MiXCR to the 5' RACE reads. The data contain fewer than 400,000 distinct CDR3 sequences, over 8.5% of them singletons. The CDR3 contains 13 residues. With 10 bases removed from V and 1 base from J, the gap between germline ends came to 11 bases. The germline gives CDR1 SNHLY, CDR2 FYNNEI. This clonotype came up a few times. Its antigen is currently unknown. The sample in question was CD4+ T cells sorted from PBMCs, obtained 45 days after the yellow fever booster vaccination. The TCR originated in a young man who received the YFV17D yellow fever vaccine. The rearrangement links TRBV2 to TRBJ2-1; weak D call: TRBD2 (5 bases). CDR3 region: CATRAASYNEQFF. The DNA for the CDR3 is TGTGCCACGCGGGCAGCGTCCTACAATGAGCAGTTCTTC.